The 2 T cell receptor beta chains given below trace back to one sample, sequenced in a study of molecular identifiers for immune sequencing clone quantification (dated by TCRdb to 2017 to 2018). To prepare the library, PCR was applied. TCRdb records NextSeq 500 as the sequencer. Starting from the raw public reads, TCRdb applied fastp trimming at Q25, assembled clones with MiXCR and retained in-frame beta chains. Merged by CDR3 protein, the rows form single entries marked with the most common genes and DNA. In this sample the table shows over 85,000 distinct CDR3 sequences, under 40% of which occur a single time. Roughly 10% of the sample goes to the ten largest clones. The sequenced sample consisted of naive CD8+ T cells from blood, with Jurkat cell RNA spiked in. The cell subset or site label corresponds to: FACS-sorted CD8+CD4-CCR7+CD45RA+ naive T cells. Receptors originate from a human donor in good health. Some libraries in this study had Jurkat cell RNA spiked in.

This chain uses TRBV6-6 with TRBJ1-5, with D perhaps TRBD1 (6 bases). This CDR3 is built from 16 residues. Germline V gene sequence: CDR1 MNHNY, CDR2 SVGAGI (reference sequence). V was clipped by 8 bases and J by 1 base, with 18 bases between them. CDR3 nucleotide sequence: TGTGCCAGCTTGGGTGGGGGCGAGCTAAGCAATCAGCCCCAGCATTTT. This sequence encodes CASLGGGELSNQPQHF.

This clonotype was counted ten times or more. The gene calls are TRBV7-8 and TRBJ2-7; 11 bases match TRBD1. Germline V gene data show CDR1 as SGHVS and CDR2 as FQNEAQ. V was pared by 7 bases and J by 6 bases, with 8 bases of the junction left unmatched. The CDR3 contains 14 residues. CDR3 loop: CASIFGQGAGEQYF. CDR3 bases: TGTGCCAGCATCTTTGGACAGGGGGCTGGCGAGCAGTACTTC.